This T cell receptor beta chain was sequenced for a study of cytomegalovirus exposure and HLA in healthy donors. This clone was seen a single time. Antigen: not known. Study observations and caveats: It was likely that a cluster of highly shared sequence variants was a sequencing artifact.

13 Jbeta primers and 60 Vbeta primers were used for the PCR. Authors' methods: As a later analysis found, there were 60 million to 90 million unique TCR beta chains, of which around 10 million were shared. Measured with immunoSEQ multiplex PCR; TCRdb has only the in-frame clones, and not every one. The DNA was the basis for D and trimming; V, J and clone size are from that table. The data hold about 96,000 clones, with roughly 74% observed a single time. In nominal health when sampled, donors likely had unrecorded immune exposures nonetheless. This CDR3 region has 12 residues. Germline lookup yields CDR1 SNHLY and CDR2 FYNNEI. Trimming left V 6 bases short and J 5 bases short, with 11 bases between.

The chain uses TRBV2 and TRBJ2-7; possibly TRBD2 for D (5 bases). The receptor was isolated from a woman aged 70-85 years in good health and CMV-seropositive. The specimen was PBMCs. For the CDR3, the DNA is TGTGCCAGCAGGAGACTATCGAACGAGCAGTACTTC. It translates to CASRRLSNEQYF.